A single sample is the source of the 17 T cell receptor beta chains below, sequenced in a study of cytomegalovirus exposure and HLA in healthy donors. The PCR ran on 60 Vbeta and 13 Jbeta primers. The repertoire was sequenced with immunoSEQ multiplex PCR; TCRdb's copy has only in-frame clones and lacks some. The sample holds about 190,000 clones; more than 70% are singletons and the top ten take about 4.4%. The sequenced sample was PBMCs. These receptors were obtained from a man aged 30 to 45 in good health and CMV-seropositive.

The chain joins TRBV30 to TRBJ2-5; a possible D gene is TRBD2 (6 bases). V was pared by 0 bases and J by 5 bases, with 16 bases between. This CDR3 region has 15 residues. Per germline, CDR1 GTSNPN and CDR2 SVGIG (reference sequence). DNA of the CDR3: TGTGCCTGGAGTGTAAACGGGGGTCCGGGTGAGACCCAGTACTTC. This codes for CAWSVNGGPGETQYF.

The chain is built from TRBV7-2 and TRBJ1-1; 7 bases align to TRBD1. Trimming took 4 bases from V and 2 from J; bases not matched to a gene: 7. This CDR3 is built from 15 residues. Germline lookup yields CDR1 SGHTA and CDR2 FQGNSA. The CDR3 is CASSSSRQGNTEAFF. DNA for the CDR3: TGTGCCAGCAGCTCCTCTCGACAGGGCAACACTGAAGCTTTCTTT.

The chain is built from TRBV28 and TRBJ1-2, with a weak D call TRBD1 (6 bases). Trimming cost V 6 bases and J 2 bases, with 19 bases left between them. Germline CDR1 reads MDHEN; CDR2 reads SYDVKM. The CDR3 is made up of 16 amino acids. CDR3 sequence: CASSLPTATGNYGYTF. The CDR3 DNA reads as TGTGCCAGCAGCCTACCCACCGCCACAGGGAACTATGGCTACACCTTC.

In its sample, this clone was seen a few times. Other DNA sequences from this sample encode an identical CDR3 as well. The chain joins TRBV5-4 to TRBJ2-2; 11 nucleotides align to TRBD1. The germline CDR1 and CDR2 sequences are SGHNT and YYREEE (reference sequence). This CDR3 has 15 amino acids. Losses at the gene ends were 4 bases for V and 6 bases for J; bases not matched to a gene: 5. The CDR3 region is CASSHGTGGAGELFF. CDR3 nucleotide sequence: TGTGCCAGCAGCCACGGGACAGGGGGGGCCGGGGAGCTGTTTTTT.

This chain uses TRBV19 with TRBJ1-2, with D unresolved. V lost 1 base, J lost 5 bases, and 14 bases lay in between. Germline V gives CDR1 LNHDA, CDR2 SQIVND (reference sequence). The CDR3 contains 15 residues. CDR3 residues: CASSIGRSPYYGYTF. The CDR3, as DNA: TGTGCCAGTAGTATAGGACGGAGCCCCTATTATGGCTACACCTTC.

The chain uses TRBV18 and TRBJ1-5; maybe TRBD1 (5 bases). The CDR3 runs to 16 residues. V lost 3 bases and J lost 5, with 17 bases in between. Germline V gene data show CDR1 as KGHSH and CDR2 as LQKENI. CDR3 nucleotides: TGTGCCAGCTCACCTCTGGGGCCAGGTGGAGATCAGCCCCAGCATTTT. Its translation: CASSPLGPGGDQPQHF.

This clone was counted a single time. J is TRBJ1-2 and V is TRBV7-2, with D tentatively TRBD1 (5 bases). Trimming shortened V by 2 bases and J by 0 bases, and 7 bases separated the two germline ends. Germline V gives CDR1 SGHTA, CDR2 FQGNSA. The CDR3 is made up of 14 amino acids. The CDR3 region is CASSLSGSNYGYTF. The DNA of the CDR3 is TGTGCCAGCAGCTTATCAGGGTCTAACTATGGCTACACCTTC. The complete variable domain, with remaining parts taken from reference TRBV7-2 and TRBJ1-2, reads GAGVSQSPSNKVTEKGKDVELRCDPISGHTALYWYRQSLGQGLEFLIYFQGNSAPDKSGLPSDRFSAERTGGSVSTLTIQRTQQEDSAVYLCASSLSGSNYGYTFGSGTRLTVV.

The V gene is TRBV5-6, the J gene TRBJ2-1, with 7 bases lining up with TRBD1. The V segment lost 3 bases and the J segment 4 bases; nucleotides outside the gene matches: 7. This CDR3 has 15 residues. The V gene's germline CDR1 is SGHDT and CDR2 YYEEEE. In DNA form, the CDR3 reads TGTGCCAGCAGCTCCCTCCGGGACAGATACAATGAGCAGTTCTTC. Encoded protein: CASSSLRDRYNEQFF.

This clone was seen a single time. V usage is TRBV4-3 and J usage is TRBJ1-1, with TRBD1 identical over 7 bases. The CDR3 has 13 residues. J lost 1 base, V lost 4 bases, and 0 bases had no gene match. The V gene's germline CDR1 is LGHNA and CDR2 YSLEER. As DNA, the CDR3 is TGCGCCAGCAGCCGGGACAGGAACACTGAAGCTTTCTTT. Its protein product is CASSRDRNTEAFF.

The CDR3 loop reads CASSPEGEGINYGYTF. In nucleotides, the CDR3 is TGTGCCAGCAGCCCGGAGGGGGAGGGGATTAACTATGGCTACACCTTC. J is TRBJ1-2 and V is TRBV7-9, with TRBD1 as a possible D gene (6 bases). This CDR3 is 16 amino acids long. Germline loops: CDR1 SEHNR, CDR2 FQNEAQ (reference sequence). Trimming pared 5 bases from V and 1 base from J, leaving 17 bases between. Drawing the rest from reference TRBV7-9 and TRBJ1-2, the complete variable domain is DTGVSQNPRHKITKRGQNVTFRCDPISEHNRLYWYRQTLGQGPEFLTYFQNEAQLEKSRLLSDRFSAERPKGSFSTLEIQRTEQGDSAMYLCASSPEGEGINYGYTFGSGTRLTVV.

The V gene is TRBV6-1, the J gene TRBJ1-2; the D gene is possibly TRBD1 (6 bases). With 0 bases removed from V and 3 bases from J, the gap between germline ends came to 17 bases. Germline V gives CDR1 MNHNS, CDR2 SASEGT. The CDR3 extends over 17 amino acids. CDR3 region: CASSEAYVRTVDYGYTF. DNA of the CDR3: TGTGCCAGCAGTGAAGCCTACGTAAGGACAGTTGACTATGGCTACACCTTC.

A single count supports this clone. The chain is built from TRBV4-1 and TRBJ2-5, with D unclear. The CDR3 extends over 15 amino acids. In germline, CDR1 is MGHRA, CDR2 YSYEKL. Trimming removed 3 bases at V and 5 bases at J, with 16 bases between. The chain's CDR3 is CASSHPPDGLETQYF. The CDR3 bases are TGCGCCAGCAGCCACCCCCCCGACGGGTTGGAGACCCAGTACTTC.

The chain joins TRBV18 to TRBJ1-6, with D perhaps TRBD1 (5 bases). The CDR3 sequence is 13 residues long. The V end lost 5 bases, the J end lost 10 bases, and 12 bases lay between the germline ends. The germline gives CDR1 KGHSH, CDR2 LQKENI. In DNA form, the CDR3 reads TGTGCCAGCTCATCGTCGGACACATCACCCCTCCACTTT. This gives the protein CASSSSDTSPLHF. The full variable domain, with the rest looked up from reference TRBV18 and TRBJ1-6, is NAGVMQNPRHLVRRRGQEARLRCSPMKGHSHVYWYRQLPEEGLKFMVYLQKENIIDESGMPKERFSAEFPKEGPSILRIQQVVRGDSAAYFCASSSSDTSPLHFGNGTRLTVT.

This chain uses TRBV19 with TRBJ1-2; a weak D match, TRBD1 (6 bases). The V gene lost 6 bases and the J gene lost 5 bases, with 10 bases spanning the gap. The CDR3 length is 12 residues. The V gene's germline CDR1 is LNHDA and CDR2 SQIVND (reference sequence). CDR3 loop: CASSWGRYGYTF. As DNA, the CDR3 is TGTGCCAGTAGCTGGGGGCGGTATGGCTACACCTTC.

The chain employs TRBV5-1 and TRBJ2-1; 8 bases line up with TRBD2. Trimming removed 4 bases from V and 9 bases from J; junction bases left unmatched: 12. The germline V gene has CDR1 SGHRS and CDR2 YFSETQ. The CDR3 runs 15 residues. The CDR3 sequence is CASSPGGGVVTEQFF. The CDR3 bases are TGCGCCAGCAGCCCGGGGGGGGGAGTAGTCACTGAGCAGTTCTTC.

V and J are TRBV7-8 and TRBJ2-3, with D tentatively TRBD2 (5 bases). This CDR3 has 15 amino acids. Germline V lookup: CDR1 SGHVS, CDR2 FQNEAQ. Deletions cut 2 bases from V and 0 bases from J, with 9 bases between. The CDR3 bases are TGTGCCAGCAGCTTAATCGGGGTTAGCACAGATACGCAGTATTTT. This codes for CASSLIGVSTDTQYF.

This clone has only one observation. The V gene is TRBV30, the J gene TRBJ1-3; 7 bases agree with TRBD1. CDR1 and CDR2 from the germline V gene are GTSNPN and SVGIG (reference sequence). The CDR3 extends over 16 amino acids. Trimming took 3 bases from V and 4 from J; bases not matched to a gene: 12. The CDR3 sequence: CAWRTTTPRGGNTIYF. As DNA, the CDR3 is TGTGCCTGGAGGACCACCACCCCCAGGGGGGGAAACACCATATATTTT.